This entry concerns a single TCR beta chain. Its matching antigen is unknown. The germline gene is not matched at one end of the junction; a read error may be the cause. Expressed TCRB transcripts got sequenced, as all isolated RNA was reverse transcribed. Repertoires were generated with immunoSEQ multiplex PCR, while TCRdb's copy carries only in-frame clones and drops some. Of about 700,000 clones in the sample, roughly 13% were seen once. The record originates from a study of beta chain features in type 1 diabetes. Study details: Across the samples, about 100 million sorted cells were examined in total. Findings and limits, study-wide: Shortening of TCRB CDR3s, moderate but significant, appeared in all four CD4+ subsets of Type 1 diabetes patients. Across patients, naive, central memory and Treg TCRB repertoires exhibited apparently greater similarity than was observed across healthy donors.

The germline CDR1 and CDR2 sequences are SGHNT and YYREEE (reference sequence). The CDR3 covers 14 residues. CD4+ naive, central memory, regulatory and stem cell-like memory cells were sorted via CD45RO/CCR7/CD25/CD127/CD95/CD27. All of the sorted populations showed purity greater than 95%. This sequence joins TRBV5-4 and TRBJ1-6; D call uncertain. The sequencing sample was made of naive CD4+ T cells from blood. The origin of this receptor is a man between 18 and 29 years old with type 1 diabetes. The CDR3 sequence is CASSFAGFNSPLHF. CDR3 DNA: TGTGCCAGCAGCTTTGCCGGGTTTAATTCGCCCCTCCACTTT.